Listed here is a single T cell receptor (beta chain). What it binds is not known. Amplification used 60 Vbeta primers and 13 Jbeta primers. Clones were read by immunoSEQ multiplex PCR, and TCRdb kept only the in-frame ones, dropping some. The top ten hold approximately 1.1% of the sample, which has 75,000 to 80,000 clones, around 80% seen once. The data were taken from a study of cytomegalovirus exposure and HLA in healthy donors. Germline CDR1 MDHEN, CDR2 SYDVKM. The CDR3 extends over 11 amino acids. V lost 5 bases and J 4 bases, leaving 5 bases between the germline ends. Study-wide findings and caveats: One later analysis reportedly identified an Asian-associated ancestry cluster that showed fewer N-insertions than the approximately 710-donor mean. Some TCR beta chains (roughly 160 of them) were listed as cytomegalovirus-associated. In a later analysis, compared with equally common non-associated chains, HLA-associated beta chains were more expanded. Immune exposure data for these donors was limited to CMV serostatus.

The receptor's source is a male donor in good health and CMV-seronegative. The rearrangement links TRBV28 to TRBJ1-1; D remains ambiguous. Sequencing was done on a sample of PBMCs. Here the CDR3 reads CASSAGTEAFF. Here the CDR3 DNA reads TGTGCCAGCAGTGCGGGCACTGAAGCTTTCTTT.